This T cell receptor (beta chain) was obtained from a study of T cell clonality in common variable immunodeficiency. Whole-study findings and limits: Reportedly, TCR beta sequences from common variable immunodeficiency showed fewer deletions and N-nucleotide insertions. CVID subjects showed higher TCRbeta clonality than healthy controls.

Donors gave about 5 to 8 ml heparinized peripheral whole blood. Libraries were prepared by immunoSEQ multiplex PCR; TCRdb keeps only in-frame clonotypes and omits some of them. This sample comprises 15,000 to 20,000 clones, none seen once only. V shed 1 base, J shed 2 bases, and the junction held 7 bases outside the gene matches. This CDR3 spans 16 amino acids. The germline V gene encodes CDR1 SGHRS and CDR2 YFSETQ. This clone was seen many times. Antigen unknown. The sequenced fragment ends 3 residues before the CDR3 boundary, so the rest is inferred from the germline J gene. V gene TRBV5-1 combines with J gene TRBJ2-5, with 8 bases fitting TRBD2. The specimen sequenced was peripheral blood mononuclear cells. This clonotype was obtained from a human donor with common variable immunodeficiency. CDR3 bases read: TGCGCCAGCAGCTTGTCAAGCGGGAGCACTCAAGAGACC. It is translated as CASSLSSGSTQET. The complete CDR3 protein is CASSLSSGSTQETQYF.